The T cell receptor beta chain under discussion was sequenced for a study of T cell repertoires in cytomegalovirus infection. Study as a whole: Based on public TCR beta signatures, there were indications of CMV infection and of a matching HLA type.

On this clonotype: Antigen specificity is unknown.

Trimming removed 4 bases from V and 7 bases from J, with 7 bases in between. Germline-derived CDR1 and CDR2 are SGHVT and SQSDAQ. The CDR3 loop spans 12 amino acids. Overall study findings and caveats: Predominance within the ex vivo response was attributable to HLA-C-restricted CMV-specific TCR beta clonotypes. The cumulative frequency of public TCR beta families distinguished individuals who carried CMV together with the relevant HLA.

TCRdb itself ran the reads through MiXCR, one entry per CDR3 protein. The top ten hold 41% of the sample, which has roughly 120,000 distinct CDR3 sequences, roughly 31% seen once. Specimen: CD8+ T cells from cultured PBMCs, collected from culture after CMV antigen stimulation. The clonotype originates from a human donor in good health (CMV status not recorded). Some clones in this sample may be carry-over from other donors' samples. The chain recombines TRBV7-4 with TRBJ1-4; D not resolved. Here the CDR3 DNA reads TGTGCCAGCAGCTCCAGTCGTGAAAAACTGTTTTTT. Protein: CASSSSREKLFF.